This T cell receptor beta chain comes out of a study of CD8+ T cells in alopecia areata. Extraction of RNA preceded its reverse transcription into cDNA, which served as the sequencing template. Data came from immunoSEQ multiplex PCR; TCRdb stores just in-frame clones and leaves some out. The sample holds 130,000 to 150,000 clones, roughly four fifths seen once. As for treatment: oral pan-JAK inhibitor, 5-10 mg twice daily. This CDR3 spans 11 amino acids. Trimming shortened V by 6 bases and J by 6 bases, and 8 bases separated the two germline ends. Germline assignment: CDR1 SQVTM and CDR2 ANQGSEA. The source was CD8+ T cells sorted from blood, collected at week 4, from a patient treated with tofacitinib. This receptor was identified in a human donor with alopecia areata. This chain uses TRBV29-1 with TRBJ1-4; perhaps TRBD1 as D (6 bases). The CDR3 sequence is CSVDRDEKLFF. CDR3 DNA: TGCAGCGTGGACAGAGATGAAAAACTGTTTTTT.